This T cell receptor beta chain was recovered during a study of Graves' ophthalmopathy and Graves' hyperthyroidism. CDR3 length equals 14 residues. V lost 6 bases, J lost 4 bases, and 15 bases lay in between. CDR3 regions of TCR beta were amplified from RNA transcripts. RT-PCR was first run with HTBI primers, then multiplex PCR in a second round. TCRdb called the multiplex PCR reads again in MiXCR, with one record for every CDR3 protein. The sample shows 240,000 or so distinct CDR3 sequences, around 45% of them seen only once. The chain recombines TRBV12-3 or TRBV12-4 with TRBJ1-2; no definite D call. The source material was peripheral blood. This receptor was identified in an adult man with Graves' ophthalmopathy. The CDR3 bases are TGTGCCAGCAGCCAAGATCCCCAGGTCTATGGCTACACCTTC. It translates to CASSQDPQVYGYTF.